The text below deals with one T cell receptor (beta chain). Its antigen is unidentified. The gene symbols are mouse symbols. Sequencing ends 4 residues short of the CDR3 end; the germline J gene provides the rest. This specimen belongs to a study of CD8+ T cells in alopecia areata. Study as a whole: Spontaneous alopecia affected the 6-12-month-old C3H/HeJ graft donors, whose skin was transplanted to roughly 7-10-week-old female C3H/HeJ mice.

Using CD4, CD8alpha, NKG2D, NKG2ACE and other markers, pooled cutaneous lymph node cells were sorted. The study, taken as a whole, reports: Lesional scalp displayed greater clonality than normal scalp, most notably in alopecia totalis/universalis.

V was cut by 0 bases and J by 4 bases, with 9 bases left in between. The CDR3 extends over 15 amino acids. Germline assignment: CDR1 LGHNA and CDR2 YNLKQL (reference sequence). Extracted RNA was reverse transcribed into cDNA, the sequencing template. Sequencing used immunoSEQ multiplex PCR; TCRdb keeps in-frame clones, though not all of them. Recorded here are around 300,000 clones, none singletons. This sequence originates from a C3H/HeJ mouse with alopecia areata. For this mouse line, the MHC haplotype is H2-k. This chain joins TRBV5 and TRBJ2-2, with a weak D call TRBD2 (7 bases). The sequencing input was CD4+ T cells sorted from a lymph node. The DNA read from the CDR3 is TGTGCCAGCAGCCAAGAGAGGGGGGCCACCGGG. It specifies CASSQERGATG. In full, the CDR3 reads CASSQERGATGQLYF.